The T cell receptor beta chain under discussion was sequenced for a study of shared clonotypes between healthy human individuals (dated by TCRdb to the early 2020s). Regarding the research as a whole: Two women and three men aged 18 to 49 years were included in the cohort. The study deeply sequenced blood TCR repertoires of five healthy adults to estimate repertoire size and the extent of clonotype sharing between individuals. Each donor's leukapheresis produced roughly between roughly 0.9 and 9 billion PBMCs. To increase sequencing depth and limit assay-specific biases, TCR repertoire library preparation and sequencing were carried out by different laboratories using diverse techniques. For each donor, three plates each were used for CD4 naive and CD4 memory, two plates were used for CD8 naive, and one plate was used for CD8 memory.

CD8 naive samples consisted of CD45RO-negative cells that were positively selected for CCR7, yielding a CD45RA+CCR7+ population without TemRA cells. The donors were healthy, HIV-negative adults who had no recently reported acute infections or vaccinations. All donors were Caucasian adults living in Nashville, Tennessee, USA. Blood was collected by leukapheresis, and PBMCs were isolated by Ficoll-Histopaque density gradient centrifugation and then cryopreserved in liquid nitrogen vapor phase. Analytical flow cytometry was used to check the purity and quantity of every magnetically sorted T cell population. Genomic DNA was isolated from every sorted fraction and measured by UV absorbance on a Nanodrop 2000c. TCR CDR3 regions were amplified from genomic DNA by multiplex PCR using the deep immunoSEQ assay. Genomic DNA extracted from each cell subset was distributed evenly over all wells of several immunoSEQ 96-well plates, and each plate served as one replicate. Each replicate PCR for sorted subsets received around 200 ng genomic DNA, equal to about 30,000 T cell genomes. The purified libraries were quantified using a Qubit 3.0 fluorometer, sized with a Bioanalyzer 2100, and then quantified again using the KAPA Library Quantification kit. Every immunoSEQ 96-well plate was sequenced on a dedicated single-read 150-cycle Illumina NextSeq 550 flow cell. The paper's data handling went like this. The immunoSEQ output contained only junctional sequences without quality scores, so filtering could not match that applied to full-length reads. Sequences were annotated with PyIR, a Python wrapper for IgBLAST v1.9, and V/J genes and CDR3 were assigned using IMGT germline references. Reads were filtered out if the reads had weak V/J assignments (E-value above 1e-6), no CDR3, stop codons, out-of-frame junctions, or ambiguous translated residues. V3J clonotypes were defined as sequences sharing an identical inferred V gene, J gene, and CDR3 amino acid sequence. The percentage overlap between two repertoires was calculated by dividing the number of shared unique clonotypes by the size of the smaller repertoire. Richness of each repertoire was evaluated using RTK rarefaction, the Chao1 estimator, and Recon v2.1 estimates of unobserved clonotypes. Generation probabilities for all TCRbeta clonotypes obtained by the gDNA method from a handful of donors were computed using OLGA. The clones in this table, taken by TCRdb from immuneACCESS, are in-frame only. Not every clone is retained; where verified, under half of the shortfall comes from an unresolved V gene, and the cause of the rest is unknown. V, J and clone size were drawn from that table, and D and trimming were deduced from the DNA. Here the sample has about 2,100,000 clones; roughly 91% occur a single time. The top ten clones comprise more than 1.5% of the sample.

Broad study findings and their caveats: Compared with non-shared clonotypes, the clonotypes found in all four sorted-subset donors had higher generation probabilities. Incomplete sequencing was indicated by rarefaction of sorted-subset datasets, despite the large sequencing depth. Sampling was restricted to blood, and TCR repertoires in tissues likely differ from the TCR repertoires found in blood. Pairwise subsampling indicated that sequencing depth was expected to affect the degree of clonotype sharing among donors. Around 5.4% of naive CD4, around 4% of naive CD8, 2.3% of memory CD4, and more than 0.35% of memory CD8 clonotypes were shared across four donors. The genetic and exposure-history diversity represented was limited by the small number of donors. Naive subsets generally had larger estimated clonotype richness than memory subsets.

This clone showed up just a few times. Its antigen is still unknown. Base quality data are lacking; no much larger clone is found one base away. The CDR3 contains 11 residues, cysteine and phenylalanine counted. Left in the record is the CDR3 DNA by itself, 33 bases read in frame from the first base. For CDR1 and CDR2, the germline V gene lists SQVTM and ANQGSEA. V and J lose 6 bases and 7 bases, and a span of 9 bases separates them. The sequence links TRBV29-1 to TRBJ2-2, with a tentative D call of TRBD1 or TRBD2, each matching 5 bases. The sequence derives from a man between 18 and 29 years old in good health. Some clones in this sample may be carry-over from other donors' samples. The specimen was naive CD8+ T cells from PBMCs. Sample cell subset or site, as interpreted from the label and publication: CD45RA+CCR7+. The CDR3 protein is CSVGTNGELFF. The sequenced DNA: TGCAGCGTGGGGACCAACGGGGAGCTGTTTTTT.